The rows below give T cell receptor beta chains drawn from one sample of a study of cytotoxic CD8 clonotypes in ibrutinib-treated CLL. Generated by immunoSEQ multiplex PCR, the TCRdb table keeps only in-frame clones and is missing some. Found here are tens of thousands of clones, approximately 69% of them singletons; the top ten hold about 27%. Sample: PBMCs, taken before ibrutinib treatment. Receptors originate from a human donor with chronic lymphocytic leukemia. The CDR3 runs from the conserved cysteine through the conserved F or W. The D gene is left open where the match is weak. Where a row states a size, it is once, few, many or the class of an expanded clone; other rows omit it.

cdr3_nt: TGTGCCAGCGGCAATCTACATGAGCAGTTCTTC; cdr3_aa: CASGNLHEQFF; v_call: TRBV7-9; clone_size: NA; j_call: TRBJ2-1; d_call: NA
cdr3_nt: TGCACCAGCAGCCATGCTAGCGGGCGCCTCTACGAGCAGTACTTC; cdr3_aa: CTSSHASGRLYEQYF; v_call: TRBV1; clone_size: NA; j_call: TRBJ2-7; d_call: NA
cdr3_nt: TGTGCCAGCAGCCCCGCCCGGGGCAACACTGAAGCTTTCTTT; cdr3_aa: CASSPARGNTEAFF; v_call: TRBV7-9; clone_size: NA; j_call: TRBJ1-1; d_call: NA
cdr3_nt: TGTGCCAGCAGTTTATCTGTGGGACAGATGAATGAAAAACTGTTTTTT; cdr3_aa: CASSLSVGQMNEKLFF; v_call: TRBV28; clone_size: NA; j_call: TRBJ1-4; d_call: TRBD1
cdr3_nt: TGTCCCCAGGGGAACAACTATGGCTACACCTTC; cdr3_aa: CPQGNNYGYTF; v_call: TRBV6-1; clone_size: NA; j_call: TRBJ1-2; d_call: NA
cdr3_nt: TGTGCCAGCAGCATCGGAGGGACAGGGTATGAAAAACTGTTTTTT; cdr3_aa: CASSIGGTGYEKLFF; v_call: TRBV9; clone_size: NA; j_call: TRBJ1-4; d_call: TRBD1
cdr3_nt: TGCGCCAGCAGCCCCGGGACAGGGCCCTACGAGCAGTACTTC; cdr3_aa: CASSPGTGPYEQYF; v_call: TRBV5-1; clone_size: NA; j_call: TRBJ2-7; d_call: TRBD1
cdr3_nt: TGTGCCTGGAGGGAGAGCGGGAGAGGGTACGAGCAGTACTTC; cdr3_aa: CAWRESGRGYEQYF; v_call: TRBV30; clone_size: NA; j_call: TRBJ2-7; d_call: TRBD2
cdr3_nt: TGTGCCAGCGCTAACAGGGTCTATCAACCAGATACGCAGTATTTT; cdr3_aa: CASANRVYQPDTQYF; v_call: TRBV7-2; clone_size: NA; j_call: TRBJ2-3; d_call: NA
cdr3_nt: TGCAGCGTTGTTCGGGGTACTATGAACACTGAAGCTTTCTTT; cdr3_aa: CSVVRGTMNTEAFF; v_call: TRBV29-1; clone_size: NA; j_call: TRBJ1-1; d_call: NA
cdr3_nt: TGTGCCAGCAGCTTAGGGACTAGCGGGAACGGGGAGCTGTTTTTT; cdr3_aa: CASSLGTSGNGELFF; v_call: TRBV7-6; clone_size: medium-sized; j_call: TRBJ2-2; d_call: TRBD2
cdr3_nt: TGCGCCAGCAGCTTGGCCACCCCGGGACAGGGGGCTGGCTACACCTTC; cdr3_aa: CASSLATPGQGAGYTF; v_call: TRBV5-1; clone_size: NA; j_call: TRBJ1-2; d_call: TRBD1
cdr3_nt: TGTGCCTGGAGTACGATCTACGAGCAGTACTTC; cdr3_aa: CAWSTIYEQYF; v_call: TRBV30; clone_size: NA; j_call: TRBJ2-7; d_call: NA
cdr3_nt: TGTGCCAGCAGCTTAGCTACTGAGCTGTTTTTT; cdr3_aa: CASSLATELFF; v_call: TRBV7-2; clone_size: few; j_call: TRBJ2-2; d_call: NA
cdr3_nt: TGTGCCAGCTCACCAGAGCTGAAGGACGAAAAACTGTTTTTT; cdr3_aa: CASSPELKDEKLFF; v_call: TRBV18; clone_size: NA; j_call: TRBJ1-4; d_call: NA
cdr3_nt: TGCGCCAGCAGCACGGGACAGGGTAGCTATGGCTACACCTTC; cdr3_aa: CASSTGQGSYGYTF; v_call: TRBV5-1; clone_size: NA; j_call: TRBJ1-2; d_call: TRBD1
cdr3_nt: TGTGCCAGTAGTGGGGACACAAACTACGAGCAGTACTTC; cdr3_aa: CASSGDTNYEQYF; v_call: TRBV19; clone_size: medium-sized; j_call: TRBJ2-7; d_call: NA
cdr3_nt: TGTGCCAGCAGCGTAGGGTATGAGTTGCAAGAGACCCAGTACTTC; cdr3_aa: CASSVGYELQETQYF; v_call: TRBV9; clone_size: NA; j_call: TRBJ2-5; d_call: NA
cdr3_nt: TGCGCCAGCAGCCAAGATCGCGTAGCGGGAGTTATCGATGAGCAGTTCTTC; cdr3_aa: CASSQDRVAGVIDEQFF; v_call: TRBV4-3; clone_size: NA; j_call: TRBJ2-1; d_call: TRBD2
cdr3_nt: TGTGCCAGCAGGCCGACGGCCACCGACGAGCAGTACTTC; cdr3_aa: CASRPTATDEQYF; v_call: TRBV27; clone_size: NA; j_call: TRBJ2-7; d_call: NA
cdr3_nt: TGTGCCACCAGCAGAGGACAGGGGGCATGGAATCAGCCCCAGCATTTT; cdr3_aa: CATSRGQGAWNQPQHF; v_call: TRBV15; clone_size: NA; j_call: TRBJ1-5; d_call: TRBD1
cdr3_nt: TGTGCCAGCAGTGATCGGCAGGGAAGGGAGACCCAGTACTTC; cdr3_aa: CASSDRQGRETQYF; v_call: TRBV25-1; clone_size: NA; j_call: TRBJ2-5; d_call: NA
cdr3_nt: TGTGCCAGCAGCTTACTAGGGGGGCGCGTGGCCACTGAAGCTTTCTTT; cdr3_aa: CASSLLGGRVATEAFF; v_call: TRBV7-8; clone_size: NA; j_call: TRBJ1-1; d_call: NA
cdr3_nt: TGTGCCAGCAGTTCGGGACAGGGCTTTGACTACGAGCAGTACTTC; cdr3_aa: CASSSGQGFDYEQYF; v_call: TRBV27; clone_size: few; j_call: TRBJ2-7; d_call: TRBD1
cdr3_nt: TGTGCCAGCTCACCACCGGGACAGGGGATAGCCGGGGAGCTGTTTTTT; cdr3_aa: CASSPPGQGIAGELFF; v_call: TRBV18; clone_size: NA; j_call: TRBJ2-2; d_call: TRBD1
cdr3_nt: TGTGCCAGCATCCCGTACGGGACCCAAGAGAGCCAGTACTTC; cdr3_aa: CASIPYGTQESQYF; v_call: TRBV28; clone_size: NA; j_call: TRBJ2-5; d_call: NA
cdr3_nt: TGTGCCAGCAGTGACCCTCTTAGGGACTATGGCTACACCTTC; cdr3_aa: CASSDPLRDYGYTF; v_call: TRBV25-1; clone_size: few; j_call: TRBJ1-2; d_call: NA
cdr3_nt: TGTGCCAGCACCAAAGGAACAGGTCCTTCCCCTGGAAACACCATATATTTT; cdr3_aa: CASTKGTGPSPGNTIYF; v_call: TRBV28; clone_size: few; j_call: TRBJ1-3; d_call: NA
cdr3_nt: TGTGCCAGCAGCCAAGTAAATGAGCAGTTCTTC; cdr3_aa: CASSQVNEQFF; v_call: TRBV4-2; clone_size: NA; j_call: TRBJ2-1; d_call: NA
cdr3_nt: TGTGCCAGCAGCCCAGGGACGGTTAATCAGCCCCAGCATTTT; cdr3_aa: CASSPGTVNQPQHF; v_call: TRBV28; clone_size: few; j_call: TRBJ1-5; d_call: NA
cdr3_nt: TGTGCCAGCAGCAAAGGCACAGCGGTCTCCGAGCAGTACTTC; cdr3_aa: CASSKGTAVSEQYF; v_call: TRBV21-1; clone_size: NA; j_call: TRBJ2-7; d_call: NA
cdr3_nt: TGTGCCAGCAGTAATATCAGGGGGCCTGAAGCTTTCTTT; cdr3_aa: CASSNIRGPEAFF; v_call: TRBV2; clone_size: NA; j_call: TRBJ1-1; d_call: TRBD1
cdr3_nt: TGTGCCAGCAGTTATGACAGGAGCTCTGGAAACACCATATATTTT; cdr3_aa: CASSYDRSSGNTIYF; v_call: TRBV6-5; clone_size: NA; j_call: TRBJ1-3; d_call: NA
cdr3_nt: TGTGCCAGTAGTTTCCGACTAGCGGGAGACACCGGGGAGCTGTTTTTT; cdr3_aa: CASSFRLAGDTGELFF; v_call: TRBV19; clone_size: once; j_call: TRBJ2-2; d_call: TRBD2
cdr3_nt: TGCAGCGTTGTTGGGACAGCAGCTAGCACAGATACGCAGTATTTT; cdr3_aa: CSVVGTAASTDTQYF; v_call: TRBV29-1; clone_size: NA; j_call: TRBJ2-3; d_call: TRBD1
cdr3_nt: TGTGCCAGCAGTTACGATAACAGGGGGCCATACGAGCAGTACTTC; cdr3_aa: CASSYDNRGPYEQYF; v_call: TRBV6-5; clone_size: NA; j_call: TRBJ2-7; d_call: TRBD1
cdr3_nt: TGTGCCAGCAGCTTGTCGACAAGGGGGAACGAGCAGTACTTC; cdr3_aa: CASSLSTRGNEQYF; v_call: TRBV11-2; clone_size: NA; j_call: TRBJ2-7; d_call: NA
cdr3_nt: TGTGCCAGCAGTGTATTGTGGGACACTGAAGCTTTCTTT; cdr3_aa: CASSVLWDTEAFF; v_call: TRBV2; clone_size: NA; j_call: TRBJ1-1; d_call: NA
cdr3_nt: TGTGCCAGCAGTTTAGGACAGGGGGGGATAGATACGCAGTATTTT; cdr3_aa: CASSLGQGGIDTQYF; v_call: TRBV6-5; clone_size: NA; j_call: TRBJ2-3; d_call: TRBD1